The rows below give T cell receptor beta chains drawn from one sample of a study of blood T cell repertoires in COVID-19. Measured with immunoSEQ multiplex PCR; TCRdb has only the in-frame clones, and not every one. The sample contains 150,000 to 200,000 clones, 82% of which appear only once. Material: peripheral blood. The origin of the receptors is a woman in her 40s with COVID-19, enrolled during active disease. CDR3s leave out the opening cysteine and the closing phenylalanine or tryptophan. A D gene is named only where the DNA matches it firmly. Some rows mark clone size as missing; the rest say once, few, many or name a class of expanded clone.

-	TRBV6-1	14	-	TRBJ2-5	ASSARGFKPQETQY
-	TRBV27	13	-	TRBJ1-1	ASRRGLGALTEAF
TRBD1	TRBV5-4	13	-	TRBJ1-2	ASSREPDRGRGYT
-	TRBV6-1	11	-	TRBJ1-1	ASSEGAVAEAF
-	TRBV28	13	-	TRBJ2-2	ASSPGLTNTGELF
TRBD2	TRBV3-1/TRBV3-2	15	-	TRBJ2-7	ASSQALPGTRSPEQY
-	TRBV19	11	-	TRBJ2-5	ASTVGGQETQY
TRBD1	TRBV9	12	-	TRBJ1-6	ASSATGGASPLH
-	TRBV6-5	9	-	TRBJ2-1	ASNTRHEQF
TRBD1	TRBV6-5	13	few	TRBJ1-6	ASRVPGGNNSPLH
TRBD1	TRBV16	12	-	TRBJ2-1	ASTTGYLNNEQF
-	TRBV30	14	few	TRBJ1-6	AWSSQFPGTNSPLH
TRBD1	TRBV19	13	-	TRBJ2-1	ASSIVPTGGNEQF
-	TRBV28	10	-	TRBJ2-1	ASSLPAGEQF
TRBD2	TRBV2	13	-	TRBJ2-1	ASSVLAGSYNEQF
-	TRBV7-7	11	-	TRBJ2-1	ASSTTTYNEQF
TRBD1	TRBV3-1/TRBV3-2	13	few	TRBJ1-2	ASSQDPRTGYGYT
-	TRBV5-5	11	-	TRBJ2-5	ASSRLAGGTQY
-	TRBV20-1	9	-	TRBJ1-1	SASVLTEAF
-	TRBV6-5	11	-	TRBJ2-7	ASTGTSHYEQY
-	TRBV5-1	12	-	TRBJ2-1	ASSTSGPYNEQF
-	TRBV30	11	few	TRBJ1-5	AWSTSGNQPQH
-	TRBV6-1	11	-	TRBJ2-3	ASSDTDIDTQY
TRBD1	TRBV7-9	10	-	TRBJ1-1	ASSPGGAEAF
TRBD2	TRBV9	13	-	TRBJ2-3	ASNEAGDGTDTQY
TRBD2	TRBV7-7	13	-	TRBJ2-1	ASSRELAAYNEQF
TRBD2	TRBV14	13	-	TRBJ2-5	ASSQVGTTSWTQY
-	TRBV4-2	15	-	TRBJ2-1	ASSLEGSHSSYNEQF
-	TRBV5-4	14	once	TRBJ2-1	ASSPSGFPANNEQF